The 10 T cell receptor beta chains in this list originate from one sample, sequenced in a study of response to subunit inactivated influenza vaccine. From the RT-PCR reads, TCRdb called clonotypes with MiXCR, one entry per CDR3 protein. The sample yields about 780,000 distinct CDR3 sequences, less than 20% seen once. Sequencing used PBMCs from blood, obtained more than 4 days after vaccination. Every receptor here comes from a man in his fifties who received an inactivated influenza vaccine.

The chain combines TRBV20-1 with TRBJ1-3, with D possibly matching TRBD1 (6 bases). The CDR3 runs 16 residues. Germline assignment: CDR1 DFQATT and CDR2 SNEGSKA (reference sequence). Trimming pared 6 bases from V and 0 bases from J, leaving 18 bases between. The CDR3 coding sequence is TGCAGTGCCCCTCTCGGGGGGGCCCCCTCTGGAAACACCATATATTTT. Residues: CSAPLGGAPSGNTIYF.

This clonotype turned up a few times. The chain combines TRBV3-1 with TRBJ2-2; D is ambiguous. The germline V gene has CDR1 LGHDT and CDR2 YNNKEL (reference sequence). This CDR3 comprises 16 residues. V gave up 3 bases and J gave up 1 base, with 12 bases separating them. In DNA, the CDR3 is TGTGCCAGCAGCCAGTCGGATCGTCGGAACACCGGGGAGCTGTTTTTT. It translates to CASSQSDRRNTGELFF.

This clonotype appeared many times. V and J are TRBV6-5 and TRBJ2-7, with TRBD2 as a possible D gene (6 bases). The V gene's germline CDR1 is MNHEY and CDR2 SVGAGI. The CDR3 covers 12 residues. Trimming stripped 0 bases from V and 7 bases from J, with 7 bases between. This chain's CDR3 is CASSYSGGEQYF. The CDR3 DNA follows: TGTGCCAGCAGTTACTCGGGGGGTGAGCAGTACTTC.

The chain uses TRBV5-1 and TRBJ2-7; D uncertain. This CDR3 region has 11 residues. Germline V gene sequence: CDR1 SGHRS, CDR2 YFSETQ. Trimming cost V 6 bases and J 6 bases, with 10 bases left between them. The CDR3 sequence is CASNYRSEQYF. The CDR3 DNA follows: TGCGCCAGCAATTACAGATCCGAGCAGTACTTC.

The V and J genes are TRBV11-2 and TRBJ2-2, with 12 positions matching TRBD1. This CDR3 is built from 17 residues. Germline CDR1 is SGHAT and CDR2 is FQNNGV. Trimming cost V 0 bases and J 4 bases; bases outside gene matches: 3. CDR3 loop: CASSLEWGQGATGELFF. CDR3 nucleotides: TGTGCCAGCAGCTTAGAATGGGGACAGGGGGCCACCGGGGAGCTGTTTTTT.

This clonotype was seen more than once but under ten times. An end of the junction does not agree with germline; a read error may underlie this. V usage is TRBV14 and J usage is TRBJ2-3; D ambiguous. Germline V gives CDR1 SGHDN, CDR2 FVKESK. The CDR3 has 13 amino acids. In DNA form, the CDR3 reads TGCGCCAGCAGCCAAGTCCCCTGGGATACGCAGTATTTT. Protein sequence: CASSQVPWDTQYF.

In its sample, this clonotype was seen a few times. CDR3: CASSFSGRSYNEQFF. CDR3 bases: TGTGCCAGCAGCTTTAGCGGGAGGTCCTACAATGAGCAGTTCTTC. The genes are TRBV7-9 and TRBJ2-1; TRBD2 aligns across 10 bases. The CDR3 covers 15 residues. Looked up from germline, CDR1 is SEHNR and CDR2 is FQNEAQ (reference sequence). V dropped 3 bases and J dropped 1; count of bases not matched to a gene: 0.

V is TRBV10-2 and J is TRBJ2-1, with D possibly matching TRBD1 (6 bases). V was clipped by 7 bases and J by 0 bases, with 13 bases between them. The CDR3 totals 15 residues. The germline gives CDR1 WSHSY, CDR2 SAAADI. The CDR3 loop is CASKNRVGSYNEQFF. The CDR3, as DNA: TGCGCCAGCAAGAACAGGGTTGGCTCCTACAATGAGCAGTTCTTC.

This clonotype has only a few counts. V and J are TRBV20-1 and TRBJ2-1; TRBD2 matches at 7 bases. Trimming cost V 5 bases and J 2 bases; bases outside gene matches: 12. CDR1 DFQATT and CDR2 SNEGSKA come from the germline V gene (reference sequence). The CDR3 has 16 amino acids. CDR3 amino acids: CSAVRPGLTTYNEQFF. DNA of the CDR3: TGCAGTGCTGTCCGACCGGGACTAACCACCTACAATGAGCAGTTCTTC.

This clonotype was observed many times. The chain uses TRBV10-3 and TRBJ2-7, with 7 bases identical to TRBD1. The length of the CDR3 is 15 residues. Germline V CDR1 and CDR2: ENHRY, SYGVKD. The J segment lost 3 bases and the V segment lost 0 bases, leaving 5 bases of the junction unmatched. The CDR3 here is CAISESEGQNYEQYF. Here the CDR3 DNA reads TGTGCCATCAGTGAGTCAGAGGGACAGAACTACGAGCAGTACTTC.